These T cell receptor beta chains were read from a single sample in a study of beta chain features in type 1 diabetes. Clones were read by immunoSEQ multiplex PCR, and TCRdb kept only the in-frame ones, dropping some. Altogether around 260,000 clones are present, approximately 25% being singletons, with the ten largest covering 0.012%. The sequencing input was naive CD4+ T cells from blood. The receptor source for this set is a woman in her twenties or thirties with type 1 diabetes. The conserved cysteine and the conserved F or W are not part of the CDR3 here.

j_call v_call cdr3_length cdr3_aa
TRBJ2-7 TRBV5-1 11 ASSWLEAELAH
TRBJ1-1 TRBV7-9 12 ASSTTGDNTEAF
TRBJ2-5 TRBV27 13 ASRSVQGMGETQY
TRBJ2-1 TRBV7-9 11 ASNQQGAREQF
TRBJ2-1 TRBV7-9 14 ASSARTGEYRNEQF
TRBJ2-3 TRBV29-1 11 SVIRGSTDTQY
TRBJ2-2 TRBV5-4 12 ASSPAGRTGELF
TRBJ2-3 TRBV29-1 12 SVEGRGGTDTQY
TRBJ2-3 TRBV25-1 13 ASSPLAGATDTQY
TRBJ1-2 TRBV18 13 ASSSQTETNYGYT
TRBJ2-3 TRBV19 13 ASSIRLISTDTQY
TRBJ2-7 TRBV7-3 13 ASSSLAGVLGEQY
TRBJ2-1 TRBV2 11 ASTDRSYNEQF
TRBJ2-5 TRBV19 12 ASSISGRQETQY
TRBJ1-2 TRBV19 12 ASSILRQGEGYT
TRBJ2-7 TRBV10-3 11 AIRAGGRDEQY
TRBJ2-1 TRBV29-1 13 IVLGGLAGDNEQF
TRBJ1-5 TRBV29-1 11 SVKQGNNQPQH
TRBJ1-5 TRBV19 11 ASSMGHYQPQH
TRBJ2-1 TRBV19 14 ASSMGGTGGPYEQF